These T cell receptor beta chains were read from a single sample in a study of blood T cell repertoires in COVID-19. The repertoire was sequenced with immunoSEQ multiplex PCR; TCRdb's copy has only in-frame clones and lacks some. The sample holds approximately 300,000 clones, around four fifths seen once. The sequencing sample was made of peripheral blood. These receptors were collected from a woman in her 50s with active or convalescent COVID-19. The CDR3 runs from the conserved cysteine through the conserved F or W. D genes are given only for firm matches. Clone size is not always given. Where it is, it says once, few, many or a class for expanded clones.

j_call d_call cdr3_length clone_size v_call cdr3_aa cdr3_nt
TRBJ2-5 TRBD1 14 . TRBV10-3 CAIRRQGSQETQYF TGTGCCATCCGGAGACAGGGCTCCCAAGAGACCCAGTACTTC
TRBJ2-3 TRBD1 16 . TRBV28 CASSLSGTGRTDTQYF TGTGCCAGCAGTTTGTCCGGGACAGGGCGCACAGATACGCAGTATTTT
TRBJ2-1 . 12 . TRBV27 CASSLRGSSPFF TGTGCCAGCAGTTTACGGGGGAGTTCACCGTTCTTC
TRBJ2-7 TRBD1 15 . TRBV27 CASSLRGQGAAEQYF TGTGCCAGCAGCTTAAGGGGACAGGGGGCGGCCGAGCAGTACTTC
TRBJ2-7 . 10 . TRBV28 CASSSNEQYF TGTGCCAGCAGTTCAAACGAGCAGTACTTC
TRBJ1-5 . 13 . TRBV19 CASSQGRNQPQHF TGTGCCAGTAGTCAGGGGCGGAATCAGCCCCAGCATTTT
TRBJ2-7 . 14 . TRBV9 CASSVDGSVEEQYF TGTGCCAGCAGCGTAGACGGGAGCGTAGAGGAGCAGTACTTC
TRBJ2-7 TRBD2 16 . TRBV5-1 CASSLRGLAEVYEQYF TGCGCCAGCAGCTTGCGGGGACTAGCGGAGGTCTACGAGCAGTACTTC
TRBJ2-2 . 13 . TRBV5-1 CASSFREFRELFF TGCGCCAGCAGCTTCCGGGAGTTCAGGGAGCTGTTTTTT
TRBJ1-1 . 14 . TRBV7-9 CASSRQILNTEAFF TGTGCCAGCAGTAGACAGATCTTGAACACTGAAGCTTTCTTT
TRBJ2-1 TRBD2 14 . TRBV27 CASRLAGGLDEQFF TGTGCCAGCAGGCTAGCGGGAGGGCTGGATGAGCAGTTCTTC
TRBJ2-2 TRBD1 15 . TRBV6-5 CASRTGGSNTGELFF TGTGCCAGCAGGACAGGGGGCTCGAACACCGGGGAGCTGTTTTTT
TRBJ2-6 . 14 . TRBV7-9 CASTPVLGANVLTF TGTGCCAGCACCCCGGTCTTAGGGGCCAACGTCCTGACTTTC
TRBJ1-5 . 14 . TRBV28 CASSLTGGNQPQHF TGTGCCAGCAGTTTAACAGGTGGCAATCAGCCCCAGCATTTT
TRBJ2-3 TRBD2 18 . TRBV4-1 CASSQAVATSGDTDTQYF TGCGCCAGCAGCCAAGCCGTAGCCACTAGCGGGGACACAGATACGCAGTATTTT
TRBJ1-1 . 12 . TRBV7-9 CASSLGVPEAFF TGTGCCAGCAGCCTAGGAGTCCCGGAAGCTTTCTTT
TRBJ2-1 TRBD2 16 . TRBV9 CASKPIAGVPTGEQFF TGTGCCAGCAAACCTATAGCGGGAGTTCCCACGGGTGAGCAGTTCTTC
TRBJ2-7 . 12 . TRBV6-5 CASEGLTYEQYF TGTGCCAGCGAGGGACTTACCTACGAGCAGTACTTC
TRBJ1-1 TRBD1 16 . TRBV7-2 CASSPRTGAKGAEAFF TGTGCCAGCAGCCCTCGGACAGGGGCTAAAGGCGCTGAAGCTTTCTTT
TRBJ2-3 . 13 . TRBV6-5 CASARGITDTQYF TGTGCCAGCGCGCGCGGGATCACAGATACGCAGTATTTT
TRBJ2-5 . 16 once TRBV5-1 CASSPLPDSPEETQYF TGCGCCAGCAGCCCACTCCCCGACAGTCCGGAGGAGACCCAGTACTTC
TRBJ1-1 TRBD1 15 . TRBV5-1 CASSLVAGQGEGAFF TGCGCCAGCAGCTTGGTCGCCGGACAGGGAGAGGGGGCTTTCTTT
TRBJ1-2 . 14 . TRBV3-1/TRBV3-2 CASSLGLRSYGYTF TGTGCCAGCAGCTTGGGACTCCGTTCCTATGGCTACACCTTC
TRBJ2-3 TRBD1 14 . TRBV5-1 CASSPDRGRDTQYF TGCGCCAGCAGCCCAGACAGGGGACGAGATACGCAGTATTTT
TRBJ1-1 TRBD1 11 . TRBV12-3/TRBV12-4 CASTHRGSAFF TGTGCCAGCACCCACAGGGGTTCAGCTTTCTTT
TRBJ1-2 . 13 . TRBV6-5 CASSYGGVNGYTF TGTGCCAGCAGTTACGGAGGAGTGAATGGCTACACCTTC
TRBJ1-6 TRBD1 15 once TRBV7-9 CASSWGDRVNSPLHF TGTGCCAGCAGCTGGGGGGACAGGGTTAATTCACCCCTCCACTTT
TRBJ2-7 TRBD1 14 . TRBV27 CASGQGVTQGEQYF TGTGCCAGTGGACAGGGGGTGACCCAGGGAGAGCAGTACTTC
TRBJ1-2 . 14 few TRBV6-1 CASSEERDIPGYTF TGTGCCAGCAGTGAAGAAAGGGACATCCCTGGCTACACCTTC
TRBJ1-5 TRBD1 15 . TRBV9 CASSVGGQANQPQHF TGTGCCAGCAGCGTAGGGGGACAGGCGAATCAGCCCCAGCATTTT
TRBJ2-7 . 14 . TRBV3-1/TRBV3-2 CASSRTEESYEQYF TGTGCCAGCAGCAGGACAGAGGAATCCTACGAGCAGTACTTC
TRBJ1-1 . 13 . TRBV5-1 CASRALMNTEAFF TGCGCCAGCAGGGCCCTTATGAACACTGAAGCTTTCTTT
TRBJ2-4 . 14 once TRBV7-3 CASSLILGGVIQYF TGTGCCAGCAGCTTAATTCTGGGGGGAGTCATTCAGTACTTC
TRBJ2-5 TRBD2 16 . TRBV30 CAWCSSGTFSGETQYF TGTGCCTGGTGCTCTAGCGGGACCTTTTCGGGAGAGACCCAGTACTTC
TRBJ2-3 TRBD1 15 . TRBV2 CASSGRDRITDTQYF TGTGCCAGCAGTGGCCGGGACAGGATCACAGATACGCAGTATTTT
TRBJ1-1 TRBD1 14 . TRBV19 CASTDRGPNTEAFF TGTGCCAGTACCGACAGGGGGCCGAACACTGAAGCTTTCTTT
TRBJ2-5 TRBD2 15 . TRBV6-5 CASSYLAGGGGTQYF TGTGCCAGCAGTTATCTAGCGGGAGGGGGAGGGACCCAGTACTTC
TRBJ2-3 . 14 . TRBV30 CASAGGIGTDTQYF TGTGCCTCCGCGGGCGGGATCGGCACAGATACGCAGTATTTT
TRBJ2-7 . 13 . TRBV7-8 CASSLALANEQYF TGTGCCAGCAGCTTAGCACTAGCCAACGAGCAGTACTTC
TRBJ2-2 TRBD2 15 . TRBV20-1 CSASRLAGAGGELFF TGCAGTGCTAGTCGGCTAGCGGGAGCCGGCGGGGAGCTGTTTTTT
TRBJ2-7 . 13 . TRBV2 CASGRGARYEQYF TGTGCCTCCGGCCGGGGGGCCCGGTACGAGCAGTACTTC
TRBJ2-7 TRBD2 13 . TRBV12-3/TRBV12-4 CASSSGNSYEQYF TGTGCCAGCAGTAGCGGGAACTCCTACGAGCAGTACTTC
TRBJ2-1 TRBD2 17 . TRBV19 CASSRSLAGGPGNEQFF TGTGCCAGTAGTCGGTCACTAGCGGGAGGGCCGGGGAATGAGCAGTTCTTC
TRBJ2-5 TRBD1 15 many TRBV10-3 CAISEFSGQGETQYF TGTGCCATCAGTGAGTTCTCGGGACAGGGCGAGACCCAGTACTTC
TRBJ1-2 . 10 . TRBV30 CAWSGGGYTF TGTGCCTGGAGTGGAGGTGGCTACACCTTC
TRBJ1-1 . 14 . TRBV9 CASSAIPGFSWAFF TGTGCCAGCAGCGCCATTCCGGGGTTCTCTTGGGCTTTCTTT
TRBJ1-6 . 15 . TRBV19 CASSMGPVGHSPLHF TGTGCCAGTAGTATGGGGCCGGTCGGTCATTCACCCCTCCACTTT
TRBJ1-2 TRBD1 13 . TRBV24-1 CATSDWRQGRYTF TGTGCCACCAGTGATTGGAGACAGGGACGCTACACCTTC
TRBJ2-7 . 16 . TRBV11-3 CASSLDRVWGPYEQYF TGTGCCAGCAGCTTAGACCGAGTTTGGGGGCCCTACGAGCAGTACTTC
TRBJ1-4 . 14 once TRBV5-8 CASSPRAAGEKLFF TGTGCCAGCAGCCCCCGAGCTGCAGGGGAAAAACTGTTTTTT